These T cell receptor beta chains were read from a single sample in a study of monozygotic twins with inflammatory bowel disease. One entry per CDR3 protein, without DNA, is what TCRdb gives after re-calling the 5' RACE reads. Its table lists around 450,000 distinct CDR3 sequences. What was sequenced was blood. The receptors were sampled from a human donor with ulcerative colitis or Crohn's disease, or a healthy co-twin of an affected twin (not recorded which). Both conserved end residues are part of each CDR3.

J	V	CDR3
TRBJ1-5	TRBV11-3	CASSSDREMTQHF
TRBJ2-4	TRBV19	CASTPPPGQADKNIQYF
TRBJ1-1	TRBV29-1	CSVDLGVFRTGNTEAFF
TRBJ2-3	TRBV7-3	CASSLSDRGLADTQYF
TRBJ2-3	TRBV4-1	CASSQREGQFPRDTQYF
TRBJ1-4	TRBV5-4	CASSTRLGGPTNEKLFF
TRBJ2-1	TRBV4-2	CASSQDGGGAGEQFF
TRBJ2-6	TRBV28	CASSSQGAGANVLTF
TRBJ1-5	TRBV20-1	CSARRGPRQPQHF
TRBJ1-4	TRBV7-2	CASSLRGGQNEKLFF
TRBJ1-1	TRBV4-1	CASTSPVQGITEAFF
TRBJ2-1	TRBV11-2	CASSLVAGGRSEQFF
TRBJ2-3	TRBV19	CASSTSGASTDTQYF
TRBJ2-1	TRBV12-3/TRBV12-4	CASSPTRGSYNEQFF
TRBJ1-2	TRBV7-2	CASSSTEANYGYTF
TRBJ2-3	TRBV15	CATSREGAYLGDTQYF
TRBJ2-3	TRBV11-2	CASSFLAGAGTDTQYF
TRBJ2-2	TRBV10-3	CAISESTSGRAGGTGELFF
TRBJ1-4	TRBV7-2	CASSLVGQGQTNEKLFF
TRBJ2-2	TRBV10-3	CAIMGVGGELFF
TRBJ2-5	TRBV27	CASSSLRGQFQETQYF
TRBJ1-2	TRBV30	CAWSGGEGGYGYTF
TRBJ2-7	TRBV28	CASSQNPRYEQYF
TRBJ1-1	TRBV10-3	CATERDRGAEAFF
TRBJ2-3	TRBV28	CASNVRGEVVDTQYF
TRBJ2-3	TRBV20-1	CSARDLRGTDTQYF
TRBJ2-7	TRBV5-6	CASSLNGGYEQYF
TRBJ2-1	TRBV7-2	CATRDGSFAEQFF
TRBJ2-7	TRBV4-2	CASSQGGTGEQYF
TRBJ1-2	TRBV7-8	CASSPPTLEGYTF
TRBJ2-2	TRBV5-1	CASSLVASNTGELFF
TRBJ1-2	TRBV13	CASSPGTASSGYTF
TRBJ1-2	TRBV12-3/TRBV12-4	CASSPQGEFGYTF
TRBJ2-3	TRBV20-1	CSARGSLGGSTDTQYF
TRBJ1-5	TRBV6-2/TRBV6-3	CASRRAGQGGQPQHF
TRBJ2-3	TRBV19	CASKRAGSTDTQYF
TRBJ1-1	TRBV6-5	CASSPTVYTEAFF
TRBJ2-1	TRBV6-2/TRBV6-3	CASRHSGGASYNEQFF
TRBJ2-7	TRBV7-2	CASSLGLAGAFEQYF
TRBJ1-6	TRBV4-3	CASSQGWDRGNSPLHF
TRBJ1-3	TRBV6-5	CASSYGQQDPRNTIYF
TRBJ2-3	TRBV5-1	CASSLVGAGDTQYF
TRBJ2-7	TRBV4-2	CASTVGLAGYYEQYF
TRBJ2-3	TRBV9	CASNREGTDTQYF
TRBJ2-7	TRBV29-1	CSVEDPAGESYEQYF
TRBJ2-7	TRBV7-2	CASSLIEGQGYYEQYF
TRBJ2-3	TRBV5-1	CASSRSGESTDTQYF
TRBJ2-1	TRBV24-1	CATSEGGLASFNSYNEQFF
TRBJ2-5	TRBV7-3	CASSPNPVETQYF
TRBJ2-3	TRBV7-9	CASSFQSTSGSSDTQYF
TRBJ2-1	TRBV3-1	CASSPGVEQFF
TRBJ2-2	TRBV6-5	CASSRSATGELFF
TRBJ2-1	TRBV29-1	CSVAPRLAGDYNEQFF